The 6 T cell receptor beta chains presented below share a single source sample, sequenced in a study of control samples from healthy donors and cancer patients. Profiled with immunoSEQ multiplex PCR; TCRdb holds only in-frame clones, not every one. The sample has 160,000 or so clones, around 94% seen once. Sequenced material: PBMCs. All receptors derive from a man aged 55 to 69 with colorectal cancer.

The J gene is TRBJ1-3, the V gene TRBV19; no firm D call. Trimming cost V 6 bases and J 0 bases, with 12 bases left between them. The germline V gene has CDR1 LNHDA and CDR2 SQIVND (reference sequence). The CDR3 is 15 residues long. The CDR3 loop is CASSPDGYSGNTIYF. The DNA for the CDR3 is TGTGCCAGTAGCCCCGACGGGTACTCTGGAAACACCATATATTTT.

V usage is TRBV23-1 and J usage is TRBJ2-2; TRBD2 matches at 12 bases. TRBV23-1 is filed as an ORF, its function uncertain. The CDR3 length is 21 residues. V shed 2 bases and J 1 base; nucleotides not matched to a gene: 14. The CDR3 coding sequence is TGCGCCAGCAGTCAACATGTCGGACTAGCGGGGCCGGAGGGGAACACCGGGGAGCTGTTTTTT. This gives the protein CASSQHVGLAGPEGNTGELFF.

The V call is TRBV19, the J call TRBJ2-3, with D perhaps TRBD2 (6 bases). Deletions cut 5 bases from V and 0 bases from J, with 12 bases between. This CDR3 has 15 amino acids. The germline CDR1 and CDR2 sequences are LNHDA and SQIVND (reference sequence). The CDR3 DNA follows: TGTGCCAGTAGTCTCGGGACTCTGAGCACAGATACGCAGTATTTT. This gives the protein CASSLGTLSTDTQYF.

The V gene is TRBV6-5, the J gene TRBJ1-3; tentative D call: TRBD1 (5 bases). CDR3 length: 15 amino acids. Trimming pared 2 bases from V and 0 bases from J, leaving 8 bases between. CDR1 is MNHEY and CDR2 is SVGAGI in the germline V gene. The CDR3 sequence: CASSYGTGSGNTIYF. As DNA, the CDR3 is TGTGCCAGCAGTTACGGGACGGGCTCTGGAAACACCATATATTTT.

The rearrangement uses TRBV28 and TRBJ1-5; 8 bases agree with TRBD1. With 2 bases clipped from V and 2 bases from J, the junction kept 5 bases outside the gene matches. The CDR3 totals 16 residues. Germline V lookup: CDR1 MDHEN, CDR2 SYDVKM. The CDR3 loop is CASSLRTGRGNQPQHF. The CDR3 coding sequence is TGTGCCAGCAGTTTACGGACAGGGCGCGGCAATCAGCCCCAGCATTTT.

This chain connects TRBV18 to TRBJ1-1; D remains ambiguous. Trimming stripped 1 base from V and 4 bases from J, with 13 bases between. Germline V gene sequence: CDR1 KGHSH, CDR2 LQKENI. The CDR3 totals 15 residues. CDR3 protein: CASSPRSGVGTEAFF. DNA of the CDR3: TGTGCCAGCTCACCACGGTCAGGCGTCGGCACTGAAGCTTTCTTT. Combining the CDR3 with reference TRBV18 and TRBJ1-1 gives the whole variable domain NAGVMQNPRHLVRRRGQEARLRCSPMKGHSHVYWYRQLPEEGLKFMVYLQKENIIDESGMPKERFSAEFPKEGPSILRIQQVVRGDSAAYFCASSPRSGVGTEAFFGQGTRLTVV.